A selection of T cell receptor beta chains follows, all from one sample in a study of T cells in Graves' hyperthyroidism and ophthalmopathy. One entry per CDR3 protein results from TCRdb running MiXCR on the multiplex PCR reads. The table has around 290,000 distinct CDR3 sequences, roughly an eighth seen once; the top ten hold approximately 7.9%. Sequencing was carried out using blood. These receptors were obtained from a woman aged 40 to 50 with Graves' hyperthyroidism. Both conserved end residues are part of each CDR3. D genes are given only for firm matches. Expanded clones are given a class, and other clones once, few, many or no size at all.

cdr3_aa: CASSDRSVGGGSPLHF
cdr3_nt: TGTGCCAGCAGTGACAGGTCGGTAGGGGGCGGTTCACCCCTCCACTTT
v_call: TRBV6-2/TRBV6-3
j_call: TRBJ1-6
clone_size: NA
d_call: TRBD1

cdr3_aa: CASSYGGQGYGYTF
cdr3_nt: TGTGCCAGCAGCTACGGGGGACAGGGATATGGCTACACCTTC
v_call: TRBV2
j_call: TRBJ1-2
clone_size: many
d_call: TRBD1

cdr3_aa: CASSLGTAFSGNTIYF
cdr3_nt: TGTGCCAGCAGCTTAGGGACGGCCTTCTCTGGAAACACCATATATTTT
v_call: TRBV7-2
j_call: TRBJ1-3
clone_size: many
d_call: NA

cdr3_aa: CASSWGGTQETQYF
cdr3_nt: TGTGCCAGCAGTTGGGGCGGGACCCAAGAGACCCAGTACTTC
v_call: TRBV13
j_call: TRBJ2-5
clone_size: many
d_call: NA

cdr3_aa: CASSPSPRATNEKLFF
cdr3_nt: TGTGCCAGCAGCCCCTCTCCCCGTGCAACTAATGAAAAACTGTTTTTT
v_call: TRBV28
j_call: TRBJ1-4
clone_size: medium-sized
d_call: NA

cdr3_aa: CSVTGGGGPYEQYF
cdr3_nt: TGCAGCGTGACGGGAGGGGGTGGACCCTACGAGCAGTACTTC
v_call: TRBV29-1
j_call: TRBJ2-7
clone_size: many
d_call: TRBD2

cdr3_aa: CASSSGTGSFLREKLFF
cdr3_nt: TGTGCCAGCAGCTCCGGGACAGGGTCGTTCCTGCGTGAAAAACTGTTTTTT
v_call: TRBV7-9
j_call: TRBJ1-4
clone_size: NA
d_call: TRBD1

cdr3_aa: CASSVSSSYEQYF
cdr3_nt: TGCGCCAGCAGCGTCAGCAGCTCCTACGAGCAGTACTTC
v_call: TRBV5-1
j_call: TRBJ2-7
clone_size: many
d_call: NA

cdr3_aa: CASRPLTGGRDYGYTF
cdr3_nt: TGTGCCAGCAGACCTCTAACAGGGGGTCGGGACTATGGCTACACCTTC
v_call: TRBV11-2
j_call: TRBJ1-2
clone_size: many
d_call: TRBD1

cdr3_aa: CASSEIGGNTEAFF
cdr3_nt: TGTGCCAGCAGTGAAATTGGGGGGAACACTGAAGCTTTCTTT
v_call: TRBV6-1
j_call: TRBJ1-1
clone_size: many
d_call: NA

cdr3_aa: CASSHLQGYEQYF
cdr3_nt: TGCGCCAGCAGCCACCTACAGGGTTACGAGCAGTACTTC
v_call: TRBV4-1
j_call: TRBJ2-7
clone_size: many
d_call: NA

cdr3_aa: CASSRQGRGYTF
cdr3_nt: TGTGCCAGCAGCCGACAGGGACGTGGCTACACCTTC
v_call: TRBV3-1
j_call: TRBJ1-2
clone_size: many
d_call: TRBD1

cdr3_aa: CSARDYTSGPTDTQYF
cdr3_nt: TGCAGTGCTAGAGATTATACTAGCGGGCCCACAGATACGCAGTATTTT
v_call: TRBV20-1
j_call: TRBJ2-3
clone_size: many
d_call: TRBD2

cdr3_aa: CSVSGYQETQYF
cdr3_nt: TGCAGCGTCTCCGGGTACCAAGAGACCCAGTACTTC
v_call: TRBV29-1
j_call: TRBJ2-5
clone_size: many
d_call: NA